Below are 3 T cell receptor beta chains sequenced from a single sample in a study of T cells expressing NK-cell markers. For each CDR3 protein, TCRdb gives one entry from its re-call of the 5' RACE reads, without DNA. The record lists a few hundred thousand distinct CDR3 sequences, of which the ten most abundant hold over 1.3%. Sequencing was done on a sample of blood T cells: a sorted CD56 or NKG2C T cell subset, CD4+ or CD8+ T cells, or bulk PBMC T cells (not recorded which). These receptors all stem from a woman between 45 and 65 years old in good health.

V gene TRBV24-1 combines with J gene TRBJ2-1; TCRdb returns TRBD1, unconfirmable since there is no DNA. Per the germline V gene, CDR1 is KGHDR and CDR2 is SFDVKD. This CDR3 comprises 13 residues. The CDR3 spells CATSEDPGPEQFF.

V gene TRBV5-6 combines with J gene TRBJ1-4; TCRdb proposes TRBD1, but this gene call is untestable without DNA. The CDR3 is 15 amino acids. Germline-derived CDR1 and CDR2 are SGHDT and YYEEEE. This CDR3 is CASSLEQGWNEKLFF.

V is TRBV5-1 and J is TRBJ2-7; TCRdb reports TRBD2, a call that lacks DNA to check it against. The CDR3 totals 15 residues. Germline V lookup: CDR1 SGHRS, CDR2 YFSETQ. CDR3: CASSLLAGVQNEQYF.